This T cell receptor beta chain was captured by sequencing in a study of tumor-infiltrating lymphocytes in oesophageal squamous cell carcinoma. In TCRdb, the PCR reads were re-called with MiXCR into one record per CDR3 protein. The sample lists over 10,000 distinct CDR3 sequences, roughly three fifths occurring once. The CDR3 sequence is 16 residues long. Germline V gene data show CDR1 as SGHTA and CDR2 as FQGTGA. The sequenced sample consisted of esophageal tumor tissue. This TCR was sampled from a female donor with esophageal squamous cell carcinoma. The chain has TRBV7-3 and TRBJ2-5; no reliable D call. Judging by the DNA end, TRBJ2-1 fits better; the J call may be wrong. CDR3 residues: CASSTEATRAWNEQFF. CDR3 in DNA: TGTGCCAGCAGCACCGAAGCGACTCGAGCATGGAATGAGCAGTTCTTC.